This T cell receptor (beta chain) was captured by sequencing in a study of OX40 agonist ivuxolimab in advanced cancers. Sequenced by immunoSEQ multiplex PCR; TCRdb stores in-frame clones only, minus some. The table has 20,000 to 25,000 clones, approximately 91% seen once. General observations from the study: Among the least clonally expanded were partial responders at 0.1-3.0 mg/kg.

V gave up 3 bases and J gave up 5 bases, with 12 bases separating them. Germline V lookup: CDR1 KGHSH, CDR2 LQKENI. The length of the CDR3 is 14 residues. Autoimmune disease history or systemic immunosuppression led to patients being barred. As concerns this clone: Its antigen is not known.

The receptor's source is an adult with an advanced solid tumor such as melanoma, head and neck, liver or kidney cancer. The chain recombines TRBV18 with TRBJ2-3; D unresolved. The input for sequencing was CD4+ or CD8+ T cells sorted from blood, taken in a trial of the OX40 agonist ivuxolimab. The CDR3 is CASSPISLRDTQYF. The DNA for the CDR3 is TGTGCCAGCTCACCCATTTCTCTTCGAGATACGCAGTATTTT. Full variable domain (rest looked up from reference TRBV18 and TRBJ2-3): NAGVMQNPRHLVRRRGQEARLRCSPMKGHSHVYWYRQLPEEGLKFMVYLQKENIIDESGMPKERFSAEFPKEGPSILRIQQVVRGDSAAYFCASSPISLRDTQYFGPGTRLTVL.